Sequencing of this T cell receptor beta chain was carried out in a study of molecular identifiers for immune sequencing clone quantification. Broader study findings: Effector cells had over 99% of their molecules in clones above 20 RNA copies, while naive cells had under 1%.

One entry per CDR3 protein, called by TCRdb with MiXCR from the PCR reads. The sample has 490,000 or so distinct CDR3 sequences, under 30% seen once. In this sample, this clonotype turned up a few times. Its specificity is not known. The sequenced sample consisted of naive CD8+ T cells from blood, with Jurkat cell RNA spiked in. Subset in this sample: FACS-sorted CD8+CD4-CCR7+CD45RA+ naive T cells. This TCR was recovered from a human donor in good health. Some libraries in this study had Jurkat cell RNA spiked in.

CDR3 nucleotides: TGTGCCAGCAGTTACGGGGGGGCAGATACGCAGTATTTT. As protein: CASSYGGADTQYF. The rearrangement uses TRBV6-5 and TRBJ2-3; the match to TRBD2 covers 7 bases. Trimming cost V 2 bases and J 4 bases; bases outside gene matches: 0. The CDR3 is made up of 13 amino acids. The germline V gene encodes CDR1 MNHEY and CDR2 SVGAGI.